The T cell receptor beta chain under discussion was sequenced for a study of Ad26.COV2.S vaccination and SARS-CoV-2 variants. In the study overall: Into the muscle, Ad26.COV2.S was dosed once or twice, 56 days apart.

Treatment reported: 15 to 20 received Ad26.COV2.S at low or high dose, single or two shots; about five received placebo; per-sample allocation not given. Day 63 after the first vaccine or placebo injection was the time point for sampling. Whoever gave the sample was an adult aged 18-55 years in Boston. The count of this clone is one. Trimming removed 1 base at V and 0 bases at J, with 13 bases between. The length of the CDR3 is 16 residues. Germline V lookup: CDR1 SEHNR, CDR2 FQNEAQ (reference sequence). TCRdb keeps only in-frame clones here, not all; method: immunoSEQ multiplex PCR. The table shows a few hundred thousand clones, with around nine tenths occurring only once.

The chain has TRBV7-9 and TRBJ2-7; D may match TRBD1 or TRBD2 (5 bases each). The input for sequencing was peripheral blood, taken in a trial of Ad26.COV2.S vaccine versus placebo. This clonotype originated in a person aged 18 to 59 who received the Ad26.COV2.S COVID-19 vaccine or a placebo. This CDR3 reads CASSLVGTQSSYEQYF. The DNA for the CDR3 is TGTGCCAGCAGCTTAGTCGGGACCCAGAGCTCCTACGAGCAGTACTTC.